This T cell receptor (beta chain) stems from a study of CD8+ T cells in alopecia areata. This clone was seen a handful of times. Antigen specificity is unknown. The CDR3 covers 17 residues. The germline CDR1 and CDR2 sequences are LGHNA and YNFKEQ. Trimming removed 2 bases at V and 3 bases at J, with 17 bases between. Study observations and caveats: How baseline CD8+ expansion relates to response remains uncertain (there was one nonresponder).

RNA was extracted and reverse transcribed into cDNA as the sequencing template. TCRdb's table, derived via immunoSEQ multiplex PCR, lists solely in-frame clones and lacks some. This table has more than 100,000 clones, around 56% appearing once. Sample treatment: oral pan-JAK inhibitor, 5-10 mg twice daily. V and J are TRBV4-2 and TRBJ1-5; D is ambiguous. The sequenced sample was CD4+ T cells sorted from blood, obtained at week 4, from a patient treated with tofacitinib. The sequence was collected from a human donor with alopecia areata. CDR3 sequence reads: CASSQFPGGRVNQPQHF. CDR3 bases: TGTGCCAGCAGCCAATTTCCGGGCGGGAGGGTCAATCAGCCCCAGCATTTT.